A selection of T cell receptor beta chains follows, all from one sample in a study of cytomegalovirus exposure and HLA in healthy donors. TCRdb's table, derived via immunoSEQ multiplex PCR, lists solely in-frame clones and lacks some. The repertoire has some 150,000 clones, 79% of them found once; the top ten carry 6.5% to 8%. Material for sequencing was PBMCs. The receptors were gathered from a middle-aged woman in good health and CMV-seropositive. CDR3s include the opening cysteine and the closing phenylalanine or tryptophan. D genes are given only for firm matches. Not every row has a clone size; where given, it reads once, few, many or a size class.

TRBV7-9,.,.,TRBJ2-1,TGTGCCAGCAGCCCCTGGACAGAGAGATACAATGAGCAGTTCTTC,CASSPWTERYNEQFF
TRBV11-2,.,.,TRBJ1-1,TGTGCCAGCAGTTTACCGGGACAACTTATGAACACTGAAGCTTTCTTT,CASSLPGQLMNTEAFF
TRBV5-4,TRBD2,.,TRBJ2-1,TGTGCCAGTAGCCGGGGGACTAGCGGGAACTACAATGAGCAGTTCTTC,CASSRGTSGNYNEQFF
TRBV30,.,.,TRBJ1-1,TGTGCCTGGGACCCGGCGCCAGGATCGAACACTGAAGCTTTCTTT,CAWDPAPGSNTEAFF
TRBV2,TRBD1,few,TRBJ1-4,TGTGCCAGCAGTGAAATAGGGGCAGGGGGCACGAGGATGTTTTTT,CASSEIGAGGTRMFF
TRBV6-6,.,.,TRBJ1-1,TGTGCCAGCAGTTACTCCTCTTCGAACACTGAAGCTTTCTTT,CASSYSSSNTEAFF
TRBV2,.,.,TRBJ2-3,TGTGCCAGCAGTGAAGCGTCAGGGTTTCAGTATTTT,CASSEASGFQYF
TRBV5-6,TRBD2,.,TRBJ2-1,TGTGCCAGCAGCCACCTAGCGGGGGGGCTGGAGAATGAGCAGTTCTTC,CASSHLAGGLENEQFF
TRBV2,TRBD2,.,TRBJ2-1,TGTGCCAGCAGTGACCGGACTAGTCGGAGTGAGCAGTTCTTC,CASSDRTSRSEQFF
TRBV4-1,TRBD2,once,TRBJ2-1,TGCGCCAGCAGCCATTCTAGCGGGTCCTACAATGAGCAGTTCTTC,CASSHSSGSYNEQFF
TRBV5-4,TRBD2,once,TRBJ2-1,TGTGCCAGCAGCTTGGAACTAGCGGGGGGGAATGAGCAGTTCTTC,CASSLELAGGNEQFF
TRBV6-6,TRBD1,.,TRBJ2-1,TGTGCCAGCAGTTGGGGACAGTCCTACAATGAGCAGTTCTTC,CASSWGQSYNEQFF
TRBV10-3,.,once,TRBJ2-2,TGTGCCACCGACAAAGGTGGTGACACCGGGGAGCTGTTTTTT,CATDKGGDTGELFF
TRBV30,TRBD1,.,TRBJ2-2,TGTGCCGGAAAACAGGGGGTAGTCACCGGGGAGCTGTTTTTT,CAGKQGVVTGELFF
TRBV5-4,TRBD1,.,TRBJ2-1,TGTGCCAGCAGGTCAACCGGGACAGTGAGGGACAATGAGCAGTTCTTC,CASRSTGTVRDNEQFF
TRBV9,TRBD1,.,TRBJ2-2,TGTGCCAGCAGCACAGGGGGAGGCGGGGAGCTGTTTTTT,CASSTGGGGELFF
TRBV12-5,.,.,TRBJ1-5,TGTGCTAGTGGCCCCGACAGAAATAATCAGCCCCAGCATTTT,CASGPDRNNQPQHF
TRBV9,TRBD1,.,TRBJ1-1,TGTGCCAGCAGCCCCGGGGACAGGGGGGTCGCTGAAGCTTTCTTT,CASSPGDRGVAEAFF
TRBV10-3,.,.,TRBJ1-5,TGTGCCATCAGTGGAGACAATCAGCCCCAGCATTTT,CAISGDNQPQHF
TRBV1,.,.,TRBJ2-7,TGCACCAGCAGCCAAGATCAAATCCAGACGACGGGGGGTGGGTACGAGCAGTACTTC,CTSSQDQIQTTGGGYEQYF
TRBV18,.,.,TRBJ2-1,TGTGCCAGCTCACCCAGTTATCAGCCAGGGGCCTACAATGAGCAGTTCTTC,CASSPSYQPGAYNEQFF
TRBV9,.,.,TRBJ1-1,TGTGCCAGCAGCGTAGACAGTCGAGTGAACACTGAAGCTTTCTTT,CASSVDSRVNTEAFF
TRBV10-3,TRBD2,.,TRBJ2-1,TGTGCCACAGGACTAGCGGGGGGCCAAAATGAGCAGTTCTTC,CATGLAGGQNEQFF
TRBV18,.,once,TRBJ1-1,TGTGCCAGCTCCAGGCTGGGGGGGGGTGAAGCTTTCTTT,CASSRLGGGEAFF
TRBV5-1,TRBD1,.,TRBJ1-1,TGCGCCAGCAGTTTGCAGACAGGGTCCACTGAAGCTTTCTTT,CASSLQTGSTEAFF
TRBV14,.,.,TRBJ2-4,TGTGCCAGCAGCCAACTAGGGGGGGGTCAGTACTTC,CASSQLGGGQYF
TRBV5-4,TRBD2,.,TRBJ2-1,TGTGCCAGCAGCCTGCCAACTAGCGGTGAGCAGTTCTTC,CASSLPTSGEQFF
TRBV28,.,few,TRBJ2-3,TGTGCCAGCAGTCCCCCTCAGGCCGTGACTAAGGCAGATACGCAGTATTTT,CASSPPQAVTKADTQYF
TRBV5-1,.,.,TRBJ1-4,TGCGCCAGCAGCCGGGGGGGCACTAATGAAAAACTGTTTTTT,CASSRGGTNEKLFF
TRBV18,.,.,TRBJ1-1,TGTGCCAGCTCACCCCCAGGTATTACTGAAGCTTTCTTT,CASSPPGITEAFF
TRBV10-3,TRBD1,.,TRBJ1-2,TGTGCCGTCAGTATCGACAGGGGCTATGGCTACACCTTC,CAVSIDRGYGYTF
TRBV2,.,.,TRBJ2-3,TGTGCCAGCAGTGATTCCTCGTGGGCGGGCGCAGATACGCAGTATTTT,CASSDSSWAGADTQYF
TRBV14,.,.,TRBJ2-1,TGTGCCAGCAGCCAAGATTTGCGGGGCTGGCAGTTCTTC,CASSQDLRGWQFF
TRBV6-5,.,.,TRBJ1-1,TGTGCCAGCACCTCAATTAGGAACACTGAAGCTTTCTTT,CASTSIRNTEAFF
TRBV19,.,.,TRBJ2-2,TGTGCCACAGGGCAAGGGGCAAACACCGGGGAGCTGTTTTTT,CATGQGANTGELFF
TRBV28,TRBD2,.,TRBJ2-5,TGTGCCAGCAGTCTCCCGACTAGCGGGGGGCCTGGAACCCAGTACTTC,CASSLPTSGGPGTQYF
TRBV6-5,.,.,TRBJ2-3,TGTGCCAGCAGTTACGGGGGGGCCGGCACAGATACGCAGTATTTT,CASSYGGAGTDTQYF
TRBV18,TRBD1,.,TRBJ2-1,TGTGCCAGCTCACCATCCGGGACAGGGAATGAGCAGTTCTTC,CASSPSGTGNEQFF
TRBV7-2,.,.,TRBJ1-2,TGTGCCAGCACCCCTAGGTCAGGGATAGTAGTCTATGGCTACACCTTC,CASTPRSGIVVYGYTF
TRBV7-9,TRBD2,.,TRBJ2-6,TGTGCCAGCAGCCCGACTAGCGGGAGCTCTGGGGCCAACGTCCTGACTTTC,CASSPTSGSSGANVLTF
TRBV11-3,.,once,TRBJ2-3,TGTGCCAGCAGCTATGAGGGGGCAGATACGCAGTATTTT,CASSYEGADTQYF
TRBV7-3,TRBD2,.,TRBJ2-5,TGTGCCAGCAGCTTACTAGCGGGGGGACAAGAGACCCAGTACTTC,CASSLLAGGQETQYF
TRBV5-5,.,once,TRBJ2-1,TGTGCCAGCAATAGAGCCGGACTAGGGGGCAATGAGCAGTTCTTC,CASNRAGLGGNEQFF
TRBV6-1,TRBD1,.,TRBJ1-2,TGTGCCAGCAGGGAAGACAGGGGCTATGGCTACACCTTC,CASREDRGYGYTF
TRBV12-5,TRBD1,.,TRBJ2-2,TGTGCTGAGGGGACAGAAATCACCGGGGAGCTGTTTTTT,CAEGTEITGELFF
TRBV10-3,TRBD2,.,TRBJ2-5,TGTGCCATCAGTCCCCTGACTAGCCCCGTCGGGGAGACCCAGTACTTC,CAISPLTSPVGETQYF
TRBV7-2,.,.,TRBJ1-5,TGTGCCAGCAGCCAGTCGAGGTCGGGCAATCAGCCCCAGCATTTT,CASSQSRSGNQPQHF
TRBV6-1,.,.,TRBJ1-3,TGTGCCAGCAGTGTACAGGGCACTGGAAATACCATATATTTT,CASSVQGTGNTIYF
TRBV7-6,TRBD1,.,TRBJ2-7,TGTGCCAGCAGCGAAATACAGGGGGCCTACGAGCAGTACTTC,CASSEIQGAYEQYF
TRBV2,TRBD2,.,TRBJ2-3,TGTGCCAGCTACCGGACTAGCGCTCTCGCGCAGTATTTT,CASYRTSALAQYF
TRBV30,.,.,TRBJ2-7,TGTGCCTGGAGGGGGAGCGCCTACGAGCAGTACTTC,CAWRGSAYEQYF
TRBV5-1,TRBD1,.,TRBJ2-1,TGCGCCAGCAACCAAGGACAGGGGGCGCTTAATAATGAGCAGTTCTTC,CASNQGQGALNNEQFF
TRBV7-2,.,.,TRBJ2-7,TGTGCCAGCAGCTTATACAACTCCTACGAGCAGTACTTC,CASSLYNSYEQYF
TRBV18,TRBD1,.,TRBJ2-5,TGTGCCAGCTCACCACGACTCTTGGACAGGATGAGTTTGGAGACCCAGTACTTC,CASSPRLLDRMSLETQYF
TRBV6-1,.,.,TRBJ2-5,TGTGCCAGCAGGGAAAGAAACAGGGTGGGACAAGAGACCCAGTACTTC,CASRERNRVGQETQYF
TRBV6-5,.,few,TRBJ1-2,TGTGCCAGCAGTGACGCAGTGGGCGGCTACACCTTC,CASSDAVGGYTF
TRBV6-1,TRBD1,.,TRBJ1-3,TGTGCCACCAAGACAGGGCGCTCTGGAAACACCATATATTTT,CATKTGRSGNTIYF
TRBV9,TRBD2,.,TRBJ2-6,TGTGCCAGCACCACTAGCGGGGGTTTCTCTGGGGCCAACGTCCTGACTTTC,CASTTSGGFSGANVLTF
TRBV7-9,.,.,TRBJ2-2,TGTTCCAGCAGCTTGTTAGCGAACACCGGGGAGCTGTTTTTT,CSSSLLANTGELFF